The 29 T cell receptor beta chains reported below all come from one sample, sequenced in a study of OX40 agonist ivuxolimab in advanced cancers. Here immunoSEQ multiplex PCR was the method, and the copy in TCRdb shows in-frame clones only, minus some. The table lists fewer than 40,000 clones, 60% to 85% of them singletons, with under 15% in the top ten. The sample in question was CD4+ or CD8+ T cells sorted from blood, obtained in a trial of the OX40 agonist ivuxolimab. The receptors shown here come from an adult with an advanced solid tumor such as melanoma, head and neck, liver or kidney cancer.

The rearrangement joins TRBV18 to TRBJ2-6; tentatively, D is TRBD2 (6 bases). Trimming took 2 bases from V and 4 from J, leaving 6 bases between them. CDR3 length: 14 residues. Germline CDR1 and CDR2: KGHSH and LQKENI. CDR3 nucleotides: TGTGCCAGCTCACCAGGAGGGGGGGCCAACGTCCTGACTTTC. It translates to CASSPGGGANVLTF.

This chain joins TRBV7-3 and TRBJ2-3, with D uncertain. Germline V CDR1 and CDR2: SGHTA, FQGTGA. This CDR3 comprises 14 residues. Deletions cut 1 base from V and 4 bases from J, with 9 bases between. CDR3 protein: CASSLKQNPDTQYF. The CDR3 nucleotides are TGTGCCAGCAGCTTAAAACAGAACCCAGATACGCAGTATTTT. The whole variable domain, remainder taken from reference TRBV7-3 and TRBJ2-3, is GAGVSQTPSNKVTEKGKYVELRCDPISGHTALYWYRQSLGQGPEFLIYFQGTGAADDSGLPNDRFFAVRPEGSVSTLKIQRTERGDSAVYLCASSLKQNPDTQYFGPGTRLTVL.

The CDR3 coding sequence is TGTGCCAGCTCACCATTAGAGGGGGCTGGTGGCAATGAGCAGTTCTTC. Its protein is CASSPLEGAGGNEQFF. This chain uses TRBV18 with TRBJ2-1; 7 positions agree with TRBD1. V was pared by 2 bases and J by 6 bases, with 10 bases of the junction left unmatched. Germline V CDR1 and CDR2: KGHSH, LQKENI. The length of the CDR3 is 16 residues.

This chain joins TRBV28 and TRBJ1-2, with D possibly being TRBD1 (6 bases). V lost 7 bases to trimming and J lost 6 bases, with 12 bases between them. Germline V gene sequence: CDR1 MDHEN, CDR2 SYDVKM. The CDR3 runs 12 residues. Here the CDR3 reads CASTGAFDGYTF. CDR3 DNA sequence: TGTGCCAGCACGGGGGCTTTCGATGGCTACACCTTC.

The chain is built from TRBV19 and TRBJ2-7; a weak D match, TRBD1 (6 bases). Per the germline V gene, CDR1 is LNHDA and CDR2 is SQIVND (reference sequence). The ends were cut back, 5 bases at V and 4 bases at J, with 12 bases in the middle. This CDR3 contains 13 residues. CDR3 sequence: CASSSDRWYEQYF. The CDR3 DNA is TGTGCCAGTAGTTCCGACAGGTGGTACGAGCAGTACTTC.

V is TRBV5-4 and J is TRBJ1-1; weak D call: TRBD1 (6 bases). V lost 4 bases and J 3 bases, leaving 10 bases between the germline ends. Germline V lookup: CDR1 SGHNT, CDR2 YYREEE (reference sequence). This CDR3 region has 13 residues. The CDR3 sequence: CASSATGHTEAFF. The CDR3 nucleotides are TGTGCCAGCAGCGCGACAGGTCACACTGAAGCTTTCTTT.

This clone was seen once. The chain has TRBV11-3 and TRBJ2-2; D may be TRBD1 (5 bases). The CDR3 sequence is 15 residues long. Germline loops: CDR1 SGHNT, CDR2 YENEEA. V was cut by 0 bases and J by 4 bases, with 9 bases left in between. CDR3 in DNA: TGTGCCAGCAGCTTAGAAGGGGTTGCCACCGGGGAGCTGTTTTTT. Translation: CASSLEGVATGELFF.

V is TRBV10-3 and J is TRBJ2-1; 11 nucleotides match TRBD2. From germline, CDR1 is ENHRY and CDR2 SYGVKD. V lost 5 bases, J lost 6 bases, and 6 bases stayed unmatched. The CDR3 runs to 15 residues. Written as DNA, the CDR3 is TGTGCCATCAGTTTAGCGGGAGGGCCGGGCAATGAGCAGTTCTTC. Amino acid sequence: CAISLAGGPGNEQFF.

The chain carries TRBV18 and TRBJ2-5; 7 nucleotides align to TRBD2. J was trimmed by 4 bases and V by 8 bases; bases with no gene match: 7. This CDR3 has 13 amino acids. Germline V lookup: CDR1 KGHSH, CDR2 LQKENI. The CDR3 region is CASHGGNSETQYF. CDR3 DNA: TGTGCCAGCCACGGGGGGAACTCAGAGACCCAGTACTTC.

This sequence joins TRBV27 and TRBJ1-4, with D unclear. This CDR3 comprises 15 residues. The V end lost 1 base, the J end lost 0 bases, and 6 bases lay between the germline ends. The germline gives CDR1 MNHEY, CDR2 SMNVEV (reference sequence). The CDR3 nucleotides are TGTGCCAGCAGTTTATATGGTGCAACTAATGAAAAACTGTTTTTT. Protein sequence: CASSLYGATNEKLFF.

The chain has TRBV5-1 and TRBJ1-1; D is ambiguous. CDR3 length equals 15 residues. The V gene lost 0 bases and the J gene lost 0 bases, with 9 bases spanning the gap. CDR1 and CDR2 (germline): SGHRS, YFSETQ. CDR3 sequence (DNA): TGCGCCAGCAGCTTGGCCGCGACCATGAACACTGAAGCTTTCTTT. Translated: CASSLAATMNTEAFF.

The gene calls are TRBV11-2 and TRBJ2-2; D is uncertain. The germline V gene has CDR1 SGHAT and CDR2 FQNNGV. The V end was cut by 2 bases, the J end by 7 bases, with 11 bases between. The CDR3 loop spans 14 amino acids. In nucleotides, the CDR3 is TGTGCCAGCAGCTTATACAGCGAGAGCGGGGAGCTGTTTTTT. It is translated as CASSLYSESGELFF. Using reference TRBV11-2 and TRBJ2-2 for the parts outside the CDR3, the full variable domain is EAGVAQSPRYKIIEKRQSVAFWCNPISGHATLYWYQQILGQGPKLLIQFQNNGVVDDSQLPKDRFSAERLKGVDSTLKIQPAKLEDSAVYLCASSLYSESGELFFGEGSRLTVL.

The chain carries TRBV21-1 and TRBJ2-5; TRBD2 is the table's D call, not checked against the DNA. TRBV21-1 is marked as a pseudogene. The CDR3 loop spans 16 amino acids. In DNA form, the CDR3 reads TGTGCCAGCAGGCAATGGGTAGCTACACTTTCTGAGACCCAGTACTTC. Its protein product is CASRQWVATLSETQYF.

The rearrangement links TRBV30 to TRBJ2-1; D call uncertain. Germline assignment: CDR1 GTSNPN and CDR2 SVGIG (reference sequence). Trimming took off 2 bases at V and 0 bases at J, with 11 bases between the two ends. The CDR3 length is 15 residues. CDR3 in DNA: TGTGCCTGGAGTAAAGCCTGGGGCTCCTACAATGAGCAGTTCTTC. This sequence encodes CAWSKAWGSYNEQFF. Looking up the rest from reference TRBV30 and TRBJ2-1 gives the full variable domain: SQTIHQWPATLVQPVGSPLSLECTVEGTSNPNLYWYRQAAGRGLQLLFYSVGIGQISSEVPQNLSASRPQDRQFILSSKKLLLSDSGFYLCAWSKAWGSYNEQFFGPGTRLTVL.

V and J are TRBV7-3 and TRBJ2-5; the match to TRBD1 covers 7 bases. The CDR3 totals 15 residues. The V segment lost 5 bases and the J segment 5 bases; nucleotides outside the gene matches: 11. Per the germline V gene, CDR1 is SGHTA and CDR2 is FQGTGA. In DNA, the CDR3 is TGTGCCAGCAGCGCACAGGGGTACGTTGGGGAGACCCAGTACTTC. This encodes CASSAQGYVGETQYF.

The rearrangement links TRBV2 to TRBJ2-1; 8 nucleotides agree with TRBD2. The germline V gene has CDR1 SNHLY and CDR2 FYNNEI. The CDR3 totals 15 residues. The V and J ends lost 5 bases and 0 bases, in that order; junction bases with no gene match: 3. In DNA, the CDR3 is TGTGCCAGCAGTCCGGGACTAGTCTCCTACAATGAGCAGTTCTTC. Translation gives CASSPGLVSYNEQFF.

In its sample, this clone was seen once. This chain connects TRBV6-4 to TRBJ1-5; tentatively, D is TRBD1 (5 bases). CDR3 length: 13 residues. Trimming shortened V by 4 bases and J by 4 bases, and 8 bases separated the two germline ends. The germline V gene has CDR1 MRHNA and CDR2 SNTAGT. This CDR3 is CASSGDRNQPQHF. In DNA form, the CDR3 reads TGTGCCAGCAGTGGAGACAGAAATCAGCCCCAGCATTTT.

This chain joins TRBV6-5 and TRBJ2-2; possibly TRBD1 for D (5 bases). The CDR3 covers 14 residues. V shed 4 bases and J shed 1 base, with 7 bases lying between them. Germline V gene lookup returns CDR1 MNHEY and CDR2 SVGAGI. CDR3 region: CASSSQGNTGELFF. The CDR3 DNA reads as TGTGCCAGCAGTTCCCAGGGGAACACCGGGGAGCTGTTTTTT.

The chain joins TRBV19 to TRBJ2-1; D perhaps matches TRBD1 (6 bases). Trimming stripped 7 bases from V and 5 bases from J, with 18 bases between. Germline V gives CDR1 LNHDA, CDR2 SQIVND (reference sequence). The CDR3 spans 15 residues. The CDR3 DNA reads TGTGCCAGTACCCCATGGTTGACAGGTGACAATGAGCAGTTCTTC. Amino acid sequence: CASTPWLTGDNEQFF. Supplemented by reference TRBV19 and TRBJ2-1, the full variable domain reads DGGITQSPKYLFRKEGQNVTLSCEQNLNHDAMYWYRQDPGQGLRLIYYSQIVNDFQKGDIAEGYSVSREKKESFPLTVTSAQKNPTAFYLCASTPWLTGDNEQFFGPGTRLTVL.

This CDR3 is CASSEGAVIKRDTQYF. The CDR3 DNA reads as TGTGCCAGCAGTGAAGGGGCAGTTATTAAAAGGGATACGCAGTATTTT. The J gene is TRBJ2-3, the V gene TRBV6-1; no definite D call. The CDR3 length is 16 residues. Trimming cost V 1 base and J 6 bases, with 17 bases left between them. Per the germline V gene, CDR1 is MNHNS and CDR2 is SASEGT.

This sequence joins TRBV11-2 and TRBJ1-2; the D is unclear. The CDR3 spans 12 residues. V dropped 3 bases and J dropped 0 bases, with 2 bases sitting between them. Germline V gene lookup returns CDR1 SGHAT and CDR2 FQNNGV. CDR3 coding DNA: TGTGCCAGCAGCTTCCCTAACTATGGCTACACCTTC. Encoded protein: CASSFPNYGYTF.

This chain links TRBV10-3 with TRBJ1-5, with D unclear. Germline CDR1 and CDR2: ENHRY and SYGVKD. Deletions cut 3 bases from V and 9 bases from J, with 12 bases between. The CDR3 has 13 amino acids. In DNA form, the CDR3 reads TGTGCCATCAGTGACCAGGAGGAGGCGCCCCAGCATTTT. It yields the protein CAISDQEEAPQHF.

The rearrangement joins TRBV12-2 to TRBJ2-2; TRBD2, the table's D call, lacks a check against the DNA. TRBV12-2 is given as a pseudogene. CDR3 size: 16 residues. The CDR3 spells CASRLDPAGSAGELFF. DNA for the CDR3: TGTGCAAGTCGCTTAGACCCAGCGGGATCGGCCGGGGAGCTGTTTTTT.

The chain employs TRBV7-2 and TRBJ2-3; a possible D gene is TRBD2 (5 bases). Per germline, CDR1 SGHTA and CDR2 FQGNSA. V shed 5 bases and J shed 1 base, with 10 bases lying between them. The CDR3 loop spans 14 amino acids. CDR3 nucleotide sequence: TGTGCCAGCAGCCCCGGACTGGGCACAGATACGCAGTATTTT. As protein: CASSPGLGTDTQYF.

The rearrangement uses TRBV6-5 and TRBJ2-3, with 7 bases identical to TRBD1. This CDR3 has 15 amino acids. J was trimmed by 0 bases and V by 6 bases; bases with no gene match: 6. From germline, CDR1 is MNHEY and CDR2 SVGAGI. The CDR3 nucleotides are TGTGCCAGCAGCCGACAGGGCCGAAGCACAGATACGCAGTATTTT. Protein: CASSRQGRSTDTQYF.

This clone came up a few times. The chain employs TRBV4-3 and TRBJ2-3; 12 bases fit TRBD1. This CDR3 region has 16 residues. Germline values: CDR1 LGHNA, CDR2 YSLEER. The V segment lost 0 bases and the J segment 4 bases; nucleotides outside the gene matches: 2. The CDR3 loop is CASSQEGTGGSDTQYF. As DNA, the CDR3 is TGCGCCAGCAGCCAAGAGGGGACAGGGGGCTCAGATACGCAGTATTTT.

The chain combines TRBV4-2 with TRBJ2-1; D not resolved. The CDR3 totals 13 residues. The germline CDR1 and CDR2 sequences are LGHNA and YNFKEQ. Deletions cut 3 bases from V and 8 bases from J, with 11 bases between. The CDR3 coding sequence is TGTGCCAGCAGCCAGACTGCGTCCTATGAGCAGTTCTTC. It is translated as CASSQTASYEQFF.

The chain combines TRBV18 with TRBJ2-2; D is uncertain. V was shortened by 3 bases and J by 0 bases, with 20 bases between the two germline ends. CDR3 size: 19 residues. In germline, CDR1 is KGHSH, CDR2 LQKENI. This chain's CDR3 is CASSPRGSSRPTNTGELFF. The DNA of the CDR3 is TGTGCCAGCTCACCCCGCGGATCCAGCCGACCTACGAACACCGGGGAGCTGTTTTTT.

This chain connects TRBV5-1 to TRBJ1-3, with D perhaps matching TRBD1 (6 bases). Trimming took 0 bases from V and 0 from J, leaving 13 bases between them. Per the germline V gene, CDR1 is SGHRS and CDR2 is YFSETQ. The CDR3 sequence is 17 residues long. CDR3 DNA: TGCGCCAGCAGCTTGGGACAGGTACTATCCTCTGGAAACACCATATATTTT. Translated, it gives CASSLGQVLSSGNTIYF.